What follows are 7 T cell receptor beta chains derived from one specimen sequenced in a study of cytomegalovirus exposure and HLA in healthy donors. Generated by immunoSEQ multiplex PCR, the TCRdb table keeps only in-frame clones and is missing some. The table records around 52,000 clones, 80% to 95% of them present only once. The sequenced sample was PBMCs. Receptors were obtained from a woman aged 18-29 years in good health and CMV-seronegative.

The chain recombines TRBV5-4 with TRBJ2-1; 11 bases align to TRBD2. CDR1 SGHNT and CDR2 YYREEE come from the germline V gene (reference sequence). The CDR3 loop spans 16 amino acids. V shed 0 bases, J shed 2 bases, and the junction held 1 base outside the gene matches. The CDR3 DNA is TGTGCCAGCAGCTTGGCTAGCGGGGGGACCTACAATGAGCAGTTCTTC. Its translation: CASSLASGGTYNEQFF.

This rearrangement joins TRBV5-1 to TRBJ2-1, with D possibly TRBD2 on 5 matching bases. V shed 4 bases and J shed 8 bases, with 19 bases lying between them. Germline V gene lookup returns CDR1 SGHRS and CDR2 YFSETQ. The CDR3 consists of 15 residues. The CDR3 nucleotides read TGCGCCAGCAGCCCCGCCTTATCCGGAGGCGATGAGCAGTTCTTC. It is translated as CASSPALSGGDEQFF.

V usage is TRBV30 and J usage is TRBJ2-1; D not resolved. V was trimmed by 0 bases and J by 8 bases, leaving 5 bases between them. The CDR3 extends over 11 amino acids. Per the germline V gene, CDR1 is GTSNPN and CDR2 is SVGIG (reference sequence). DNA of the CDR3: TGTGCCTGGAGTGTACGGGATGAGCAGTTCTTC. This codes for CAWSVRDEQFF.

As DNA, the CDR3 is TGTGCCAGCAGCTTAGATTGGACAGGCCGAAACACCATATATTTT. This encodes CASSLDWTGRNTIYF. The V gene is TRBV7-9, the J gene TRBJ1-3; 7 nucleotides align to TRBD1. The V gene end was trimmed by 1 base and the J gene end by 5 bases; junction bases not matched to a gene: 5. The CDR3 is made up of 15 amino acids. Germline V lookup: CDR1 SEHNR, CDR2 FQNEAQ (reference sequence).

The chain recombines TRBV11-2 with TRBJ2-7; D perhaps matches TRBD2 (5 bases). This CDR3 has 14 residues. V was clipped by 5 bases and J by 3 bases, with 14 bases between them. Germline V lookup: CDR1 SGHAT, CDR2 FQNNGV. CDR3: CASSVGLIVYEQYV. The CDR3 DNA is TGTGCCAGCAGCGTAGGACTGATCGTCTACGAGCAGTACGTC.

This chain connects TRBV2 to TRBJ1-2, with no clear D. Looked up from germline, CDR1 is SNHLY and CDR2 is FYNNEI. This CDR3 has 13 residues. Trimming stripped 7 bases from V and 0 bases from J, with 9 bases between. The CDR3 here is CASTTQANYGYTF. For the CDR3, the DNA is TGTGCCAGCACCACACAAGCTAACTATGGCTACACCTTC.

This rearrangement joins TRBV5-4 to TRBJ2-3; no clear D. V was cut by 1 base and J by 1 base, with 7 bases left in between. Germline V gene data show CDR1 as SGHNT and CDR2 as YYREEE (reference sequence). CDR3 length: 14 amino acids. The CDR3 reads CASSLTPGTDTQYF. CDR3 DNA sequence: TGTGCCAGCAGCTTGACCCCAGGCACAGATACGCAGTATTTT. Full variable domain (remainder filled in from reference TRBV5-4 and TRBJ2-3): ETGVTQSPTHLIKTRGQQVTLRCSSQSGHNTVSWYQQALGQGPQFIFQYYREEENGRGNFPPRFSGLQFPNYSSELNVNALELDDSALYLCASSLTPGTDTQYFGPGTRLTVL.